This T cell receptor (beta chain) was sequenced for a study of long-term antiretroviral therapy in people with HIV. For this clone: The target antigen is unknown.

Germline V gene data show CDR1 as PRHDT and CDR2 as FYEKMQ (reference sequence). The J segment lost 2 bases and the V segment lost 5 bases, leaving 7 bases of the junction unmatched. CDR3 length: 17 residues. Study-wide findings and caveats: HIV repertoires spanned narrower CDR3 length ranges than controls. Clones showing expansion before ART dominated the repertoire at all time points. Diversity measured after ART increased yet remained under transplant donor controls.

Assay version v3.0 of immunoSEQ was used, and it was run at survey level. The target of sequencing was about 35,000-50,000 T-cell genomes per sample. Sequenced by immunoSEQ multiplex PCR; TCRdb stores in-frame clones only, minus some. The sample holds about 29,000 clones; over 80% are singletons and the top ten take roughly 8.6%. The V gene is TRBV13, the J gene TRBJ2-3, with 13 bases lining up with TRBD2. The specimen was unsorted PBMCs, collected 3.2 years before starting antiretroviral therapy. This TCR was sampled from a man aged 45-65 years with HIV. Here the CDR3 DNA reads TGTGCCAGCAGCCACCGACTAGCGGGGGGTTCCACAGATACGCAGTATTTT. It translates to CASSHRLAGGSTDTQYF.